Listed below are T cell receptor beta chains from one sample, sequenced in a study of blood T cell repertoires in COVID-19. Sequencing was performed with immunoSEQ multiplex PCR; in TCRdb, only in-frame clones are kept and a portion is missing. In the table there are 150,000 to 200,000 clones, under 90% of which are singletons. The specimen was peripheral blood. These receptors were taken from a man aged 40-50 years with acute or convalescent COVID-19. The CDR3 runs from the conserved cysteine through the conserved F or W. The order of the fields is D gene, V gene, clone size, J gene, CDR3 length, CDR3 protein, CDR3 DNA. A D gene is named only where the DNA matches it firmly. For some rows the clone size is stated as once, few or many, or as a class when expanded; others skip it.

D gene: .; V gene: TRBV13; clone size: .; J gene: TRBJ1-6; CDR3 length: 15; CDR3 protein: CASSLGQRSNSPLHF; CDR3 DNA: TGTGCCAGCAGCTTAGGCCAGAGGTCGAATTCACCCCTCCACTTT
D gene: .; V gene: TRBV7-3; clone size: .; J gene: TRBJ1-2; CDR3 length: 15; CDR3 protein: CASSVAPGVLYGYTF; CDR3 DNA: TGTGCCAGCAGCGTGGCCCCAGGGGTGCTCTATGGCTACACCTTC
D gene: TRBD1; V gene: TRBV2; clone size: .; J gene: TRBJ1-1; CDR3 length: 13; CDR3 protein: CASKGQGEVEAFF; CDR3 DNA: TGTGCCAGCAAGGGACAGGGAGAGGTTGAAGCTTTCTTT
D gene: .; V gene: TRBV5-1; clone size: .; J gene: TRBJ2-7; CDR3 length: 14; CDR3 protein: CASSLEAGAYEQYF; CDR3 DNA: TGCGCCAGCAGCTTGGAGGCAGGGGCCTACGAGCAGTACTTC
D gene: TRBD2; V gene: TRBV10-2; clone size: .; J gene: TRBJ2-5; CDR3 length: 14; CDR3 protein: CASLAGGRFGTQYF; CDR3 DNA: TGCGCCAGTCTAGCGGGGGGTCGCTTCGGGACCCAGTACTTC
D gene: TRBD1; V gene: TRBV2; clone size: .; J gene: TRBJ2-1; CDR3 length: 15; CDR3 protein: CASSVGQGASNEQFF; CDR3 DNA: TGTGCCAGCAGTGTGGGGCAGGGGGCTTCTAATGAGCAGTTCTTC
D gene: .; V gene: TRBV11-2; clone size: .; J gene: TRBJ2-1; CDR3 length: 13; CDR3 protein: CASSLERVNEQFF; CDR3 DNA: TGTGCCAGCAGCTTAGAACGGGTTAATGAGCAGTTCTTC
D gene: .; V gene: TRBV7-9; clone size: many; J gene: TRBJ1-5; CDR3 length: 14; CDR3 protein: CASSLGTSNQPQHF; CDR3 DNA: TGTGCCAGCAGCTTAGGGACAAGCAATCAGCCCCAGCATTTT
D gene: TRBD1; V gene: TRBV6-5; clone size: .; J gene: TRBJ2-2; CDR3 length: 15; CDR3 protein: CASSPPGQGTGELFF; CDR3 DNA: TGTGCCAGCAGTCCACCGGGACAGGGAACCGGGGAGCTGTTTTTT
D gene: .; V gene: TRBV3-1/TRBV3-2; clone size: .; J gene: TRBJ2-5; CDR3 length: 14; CDR3 protein: CASRDYLYQETQYF; CDR3 DNA: TGTGCCAGCAGGGACTACCTGTACCAAGAGACCCAGTACTTC
D gene: TRBD1; V gene: TRBV10-1; clone size: once; J gene: TRBJ2-2; CDR3 length: 15; CDR3 protein: CASRQDRGNTGELFF; CDR3 DNA: TGCGCCAGCAGGCAGGACAGGGGAAACACCGGGGAGCTGTTTTTT
D gene: .; V gene: TRBV7-9; clone size: few; J gene: TRBJ1-6; CDR3 length: 14; CDR3 protein: CASSSPPAEAPLHF; CDR3 DNA: TGTGCCAGCAGCTCCCCCCCCGCGGAGGCACCCCTCCACTTT
D gene: TRBD2; V gene: TRBV13; clone size: .; J gene: TRBJ2-7; CDR3 length: 15; CDR3 protein: CASSRGGNPPYEQYF; CDR3 DNA: TGTGCCAGCAGTCGGGGGGGTAATCCCCCCTACGAGCAGTACTTC
D gene: TRBD1; V gene: TRBV3-1/TRBV3-2; clone size: .; J gene: TRBJ1-1; CDR3 length: 14; CDR3 protein: CASSQGDRNTEAFF; CDR3 DNA: TGTGCCAGCAGCCAGGGGGACAGGAACACTGAAGCTTTCTTT
D gene: .; V gene: TRBV27; clone size: .; J gene: TRBJ2-3; CDR3 length: 14; CDR3 protein: CASSLQGITDTQYF; CDR3 DNA: TGTGCCAGCAGTTTACAGGGGATCACAGATACGCAGTATTTT
D gene: TRBD1; V gene: TRBV7-9; clone size: .; J gene: TRBJ1-2; CDR3 length: 15; CDR3 protein: CASSLGQGANYGYTF; CDR3 DNA: TGTGCCAGCAGCTTAGGACAGGGAGCTAACTATGGCTACACCTTC
D gene: .; V gene: TRBV9; clone size: .; J gene: TRBJ1-3; CDR3 length: 14; CDR3 protein: CASSVARSGNTIYF; CDR3 DNA: TGTGCCAGCAGCGTAGCGAGGAGTGGAAACACCATATATTTT
D gene: TRBD1; V gene: TRBV18; clone size: once; J gene: TRBJ1-6; CDR3 length: 14; CDR3 protein: CASSPQGVNSPLHF; CDR3 DNA: TGTGCCAGCTCACCCCAGGGGGTGAATTCACCCCTCCACTTT
D gene: .; V gene: TRBV6-4; clone size: .; J gene: TRBJ1-1; CDR3 length: 13; CDR3 protein: CASSVDRNTEAFF; CDR3 DNA: TGTGCCAGCAGCGTGGACAGGAACACTGAAGCTTTCTTT
D gene: TRBD1; V gene: TRBV5-1; clone size: few; J gene: TRBJ2-7; CDR3 length: 15; CDR3 protein: CASSGGQVLSYEQYF; CDR3 DNA: TGCGCCAGCAGCGGAGGACAGGTGCTCTCCTACGAGCAGTACTTC
D gene: TRBD1; V gene: TRBV7-9; clone size: .; J gene: TRBJ1-1; CDR3 length: 12; CDR3 protein: CASSVYRGRAFF; CDR3 DNA: TGTGCCAGCAGCGTTTACAGGGGGCGGGCTTTCTTT
D gene: TRBD2; V gene: TRBV7-2; clone size: .; J gene: TRBJ2-3; CDR3 length: 19; CDR3 protein: CASSPHKRGAHSSTDTQYF; CDR3 DNA: TGTGCCAGCAGCCCCCATAAGCGGGGGGCCCACTCTAGCACAGATACGCAGTATTTT
D gene: TRBD2; V gene: TRBV10-2; clone size: .; J gene: TRBJ2-7; CDR3 length: 14; CDR3 protein: CASSVASGAYEQYF; CDR3 DNA: TGCGCCAGCAGTGTGGCTAGCGGGGCCTACGAGCAGTACTTC
D gene: .; V gene: TRBV19; clone size: .; J gene: TRBJ2-1; CDR3 length: 15; CDR3 protein: CASSNQHRAGNEQFF; CDR3 DNA: TGTGCCAGTAGTAACCAACACAGGGCTGGCAATGAGCAGTTCTTC
D gene: TRBD1; V gene: TRBV28; clone size: .; J gene: TRBJ2-7; CDR3 length: 13; CDR3 protein: CASSPGQGYEQYF; CDR3 DNA: TGTGCCAGCAGCCCAGGACAGGGTTACGAGCAGTACTTC
D gene: TRBD2; V gene: TRBV6-2/TRBV6-3; clone size: .; J gene: TRBJ2-5; CDR3 length: 14; CDR3 protein: CASSYSGGRETQYF; CDR3 DNA: TGTGCCAGCAGTTACTCGGGAGGGAGAGAGACCCAGTACTTC
D gene: TRBD2; V gene: TRBV7-2; clone size: .; J gene: TRBJ2-3; CDR3 length: 17; CDR3 protein: CASSLGASQREGNTQYF; CDR3 DNA: TGTGCCAGCAGCTTAGGAGCCTCCCAGCGGGAGGGGAATACGCAGTATTTT
D gene: TRBD1; V gene: TRBV27; clone size: .; J gene: TRBJ2-7; CDR3 length: 16; CDR3 protein: CASSLDRISSSYEQYF; CDR3 DNA: TGTGCCAGCAGTTTGGACAGGATTTCAAGCTCCTACGAGCAGTACTTC
D gene: .; V gene: TRBV11-2; clone size: .; J gene: TRBJ2-4; CDR3 length: 17; CDR3 protein: CASSLGAGQLAKNIQYF; CDR3 DNA: TGTGCCAGCAGCTTAGGTGCGGGGCAGCTAGCCAAAAACATTCAGTACTTC
D gene: TRBD1; V gene: TRBV7-9; clone size: once; J gene: TRBJ2-7; CDR3 length: 15; CDR3 protein: CASSSRDSTSYEQYF; CDR3 DNA: TGTGCCAGCAGCTCCCGGGACAGTACGTCCTACGAGCAGTACTTC
D gene: .; V gene: TRBV6-5; clone size: few; J gene: TRBJ1-1; CDR3 length: 15; CDR3 protein: CASSYSRSFDTEAFF; CDR3 DNA: TGTGCCAGCAGTTACTCGAGGAGCTTCGACACTGAAGCTTTCTTT
D gene: .; V gene: TRBV5-4; clone size: .; J gene: TRBJ2-7; CDR3 length: 14; CDR3 protein: CASSLDVGAYEQYF; CDR3 DNA: TGTGCCAGCAGCTTGGATGTAGGAGCCTACGAGCAGTACTTC
D gene: TRBD2; V gene: TRBV28; clone size: .; J gene: TRBJ2-5; CDR3 length: 12; CDR3 protein: CASSFRGGAQYF; CDR3 DNA: TGTGCCAGCAGTTTTAGGGGAGGGGCCCAGTACTTC
D gene: .; V gene: TRBV27; clone size: .; J gene: TRBJ2-2; CDR3 length: 13; CDR3 protein: CASSYTITGELFF; CDR3 DNA: TGTGCCAGCAGTTACACAATCACCGGGGAGCTGTTTTTT
D gene: TRBD1; V gene: TRBV29-1; clone size: few; J gene: TRBJ2-7; CDR3 length: 12; CDR3 protein: CSVYRGSYEQYF; CDR3 DNA: TGCAGCGTTTACAGGGGCAGCTACGAGCAGTACTTC
D gene: .; V gene: TRBV7-2; clone size: .; J gene: TRBJ2-4; CDR3 length: 14; CDR3 protein: CASSFSPAKNIQYF; CDR3 DNA: TGTGCCAGCAGCTTTAGTCCAGCCAAAAACATTCAGTACTTC